These T cell receptor beta chains were read from a single sample in a study of T cell responses to AZD1222 COVID-19 vaccine. The protocol was immunoSEQ multiplex PCR, while the TCRdb copy is restricted to in-frame clones and leaves out a portion. Among some 150,000 clones listed, about 89% were seen once. The material sequenced was peripheral blood, taken 28 days after the second AZD1222 dose. Receptors originate from an adult who received the AZD1222 COVID-19 vaccine. CDR3s include the opening cysteine and the closing phenylalanine or tryptophan. A D gene is named only where the DNA matches it firmly. Clone size is stated in some rows and not others, as once, few, many or a class when expanded.

TRBV10-3	TRBJ2-7	NA	NA	TGTGCCATCAGTGGACCGGGGGCGCAGCGCTTC	CAISGPGAQRF
TRBV6-5	TRBJ2-1	few	TRBD2	TGTGCCAGCAGTAGGACTAGCGGAGAGCAGTTCTTC	CASSRTSGEQFF
TRBV29-1	TRBJ1-2	NA	TRBD1	TGCAGCGTTGGCAGCTCAACAGGGGCTAGCTATGGCTACACCTTC	CSVGSSTGASYGYTF
TRBV7-8	TRBJ2-7	NA	NA	TGTGCCAGCAGCTTACTACAGGGTGTTGGCTCCTACGAGCAGTACTTC	CASSLLQGVGSYEQYF
TRBV7-7	TRBJ2-3	NA	NA	TGTGCTAGCAGCTTAGGGCTAGCAGGCACAGATACGCAGTATTTT	CASSLGLAGTDTQYF
TRBV5-6	TRBJ1-4	NA	TRBD1	TGTGCCAGCAGCTCCCCGGGACAGGGGAGTGAAAAACTGTTTTTT	CASSSPGQGSEKLFF
TRBV7-6	TRBJ1-3	NA	NA	TGTGCCAGCAGCCCCTCGGTTGGGGGCACCATATATTTT	CASSPSVGGTIYF
TRBV4-3	TRBJ1-4	NA	NA	TGCGCCAGCAGTCTACAGGGATCAGAAAAACTGTTTTTT	CASSLQGSEKLFF
TRBV5-4	TRBJ2-3	NA	NA	TGTGCCAGCAGCGCCGACTTCACAGATACGCAGTATTTT	CASSADFTDTQYF
TRBV19	TRBJ2-2	NA	NA	TGTGCCAGTAGGGGGGCGAACACCGGGGAGCTGTTTTTT	CASRGANTGELFF
TRBV5-4	TRBJ1-2	NA	TRBD1	TGTGCCAGCAGCCTCCCGGGGCCGGGACAGGACTATGGCTACACCTTC	CASSLPGPGQDYGYTF
TRBV12-5	TRBJ2-3	NA	NA	TGTGCTAGTGGTGCCGGACACGTCGGCACAGATACGCAGTATTTT	CASGAGHVGTDTQYF
TRBV18	TRBJ1-4	NA	NA	TGTGCCAGCTCACCTTCCGGGACTCTCTCTAATGAAAAACTGTTTTTT	CASSPSGTLSNEKLFF
TRBV28	TRBJ1-2	NA	TRBD1	TGTGCCAGCGTGGGGGACAGGGCCTATGGCTACACCTTC	CASVGDRAYGYTF
TRBV19	TRBJ1-3	NA	NA	TGTGCCAGCCAGGCCACGAACACCATATATTTT	CASQATNTIYF
TRBV2	TRBJ1-3	once	NA	TGTGCCAGCAGTCTCCGTCGGGACGGAAACTCGGGAAACACCATATATTTT	CASSLRRDGNSGNTIYF
TRBV24-1	TRBJ1-1	NA	NA	TGTGCCACCAGTGATGGTCCAACAATTTCAGGGAACACTGAAGCTTTCTTT	CATSDGPTISGNTEAFF
TRBV5-1	TRBJ2-1	once	TRBD2	TGCGCCAGCAGGTTTGGGGTGGGAGGGAGTGGACTCGAGCAGTTCTTC	CASRFGVGGSGLEQFF
TRBV27	TRBJ2-7	NA	NA	TGTGCCACCCCAGGCTGGCAGGGAAATTTTTCCTACGAGCAGTACTTC	CATPGWQGNFSYEQYF
TRBV11-1	TRBJ1-5	NA	NA	TGTGCCAGCAGCGCGACTGGGAATCAGCCCCAGCATTTT	CASSATGNQPQHF
TRBV19	TRBJ1-1	NA	NA	TGTGCCAGTAGTATGATGGTGAACGCGGTGGTGGCTTTCTTT	CASSMMVNAVVAFF
TRBV5-8	TRBJ2-1	NA	NA	TGTGCCAGCAGTTCCCGGCAATATGAGCAGTTCTTC	CASSSRQYEQFF
TRBV27	TRBJ2-7	NA	TRBD1	TGTGCCAGCAGTTTCAGTCGGACAGGGCAACATTACAGAGGAGAGTACGAGCAGTACTTC	CASSFSRTGQHYRGEYEQYF
TRBV19	TRBJ1-6	NA	TRBD1	TGTGCCAGTAGTCCCACCGGGACAGGTCGCAATTCACCCCTCCACTTT	CASSPTGTGRNSPLHF